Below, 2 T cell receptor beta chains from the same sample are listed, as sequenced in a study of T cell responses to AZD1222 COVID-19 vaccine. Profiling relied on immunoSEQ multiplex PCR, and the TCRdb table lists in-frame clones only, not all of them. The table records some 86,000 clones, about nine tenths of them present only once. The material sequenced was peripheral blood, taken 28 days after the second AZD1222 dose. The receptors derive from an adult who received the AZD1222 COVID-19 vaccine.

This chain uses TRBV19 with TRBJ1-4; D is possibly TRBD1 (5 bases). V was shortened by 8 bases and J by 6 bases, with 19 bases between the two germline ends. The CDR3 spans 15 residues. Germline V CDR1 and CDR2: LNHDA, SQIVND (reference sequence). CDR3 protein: CASSSPRVGDEKLFF. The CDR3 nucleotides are TGTGCCAGTTCCTCCCCCAGGGTGGGCGATGAAAAACTGTTTTTT.

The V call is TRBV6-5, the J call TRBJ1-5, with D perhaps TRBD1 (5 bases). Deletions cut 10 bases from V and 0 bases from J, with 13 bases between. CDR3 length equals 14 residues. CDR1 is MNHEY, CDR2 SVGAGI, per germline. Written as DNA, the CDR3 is TGTGCCACAAGGGGAGGAAATAGCAATCAGCCCCAGCATTTT. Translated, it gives CATRGGNSNQPQHF.